This entry features one TCR beta chain sequence. This sample is part of a study of blood T cell repertoires in COVID-19. About the research overall: There were acute and convalescent COVID-19 samples, and they came from the United States, Italy and Spain. PBMCs, B-cell-depleted T cells, or T cells were the source of the cDNA or gDNA that made up the material.

Trimming cost V 4 bases and J 9 bases; bases outside gene matches: 7. CDR3 length: 13 residues. Germline V lookup: CDR1 SGHNT, CDR2 YYREEE (reference sequence). In the authors' methods: Cell counts per sample came from amplifying reference gene primers. Produced via immunoSEQ multiplex PCR; TCRdb's table is partial and in-frame only. V and J calls and clone size are copied from that table; D and trimming were computed from the DNA. The table shows about 300,000 clones, with about 89% occurring only once. Patients of the Seattle cohort, enrolled during active infection, were followed longitudinally. The receptor comes from a woman in her 30s with COVID-19, enrolled during active disease. The chain joins TRBV5-4 to TRBJ2-1; 7 bases match TRBD2. The sequencing input was peripheral blood. Here the CDR3 reads CASSGLRGSEQFF. The DNA for the CDR3 is TGTGCCAGCAGCGGACTGCGCGGGAGTGAGCAGTTCTTC.